One sample yielded the 7 T cell receptor beta chains listed below, sequenced in a study of radiation and T cells in renal cell carcinoma. Time point: baseline pretreatment blood. Treatment indicated: 15 Gy SBRT to primary tumor, nephrectomy 4 weeks later. The method was immunoSEQ multiplex PCR; TCRdb's version includes in-frame clones alone and lacks a portion of them. The sample includes some 150,000 clones, 75% to 90% of them seen just once. Here the sequenced sample was blood, taken from a patient whose treatment included radiotherapy and nephrectomy. Receptor source: a woman aged 45-65 years with renal cell carcinoma.

V and J are TRBV11-2 and TRBJ2-3, with 10 bases aligning to TRBD2. The CDR3 consists of 16 residues. Germline-derived CDR1 and CDR2 are SGHAT and FQNNGV. The V segment lost 6 bases and the J segment 0 bases; nucleotides outside the gene matches: 6. CDR3 sequence (DNA): TGTGCCAGCAGGAACGTAGCGGGGGGTAGCACAGATACGCAGTATTTT. Amino acids: CASRNVAGGSTDTQYF.

This rearrangement joins TRBV9 to TRBJ1-2; D gene uncertain. V lost 4 bases to trimming and J lost 4 bases, with 17 bases between them. CDR3 length: 15 amino acids. Germline values: CDR1 SGDLS, CDR2 YYNGEE. The CDR3 coding sequence is TGTGCCAGCAGCCAGACCCCCTCCCACACCTATGGCTACACCTTC. Its protein is CASSQTPSHTYGYTF.

The chain uses TRBV6-5 and TRBJ2-6, with no clear D. Germline V lookup: CDR1 MNHEY, CDR2 SVGAGI. The CDR3 is 14 amino acids. V lost 8 bases, J lost 0 bases, and 8 bases lay in between. The CDR3 spells CASSILSGANVLTF. The CDR3 region has the DNA TGTGCCAGCTCAATCCTCTCTGGGGCCAACGTCCTGACTTTC.

This chain uses TRBV5-5 with TRBJ1-4; D is unclear. CDR1 and CDR2 from the germline V gene are SGHKS and YYEKEE (reference sequence). The CDR3 extends over 14 amino acids. Trimming pared 5 bases from V and 7 bases from J, leaving 15 bases between. The CDR3 here is CASRPTREGEKLFF. The CDR3 nucleotides are TGTGCCAGCAGACCAACAAGGGAGGGTGAAAAACTGTTTTTT.

The chain uses TRBV4-3 and TRBJ1-5; D is undetermined. Trimming pared 5 bases from V and 8 bases from J, leaving 13 bases between. There are 13 residues in the CDR3. From germline, CDR1 is LGHNA and CDR2 YSLEER. The CDR3 loop is CASSVRTLEPQHF. Here the CDR3 DNA reads TGCGCCAGCAGCGTAAGAACCTTAGAGCCCCAGCATTTT.

CDR3 sequence (DNA): TGTGCCAGTAGTAGGGTTCCCACTACTAGCGGGAACGGAGATACGCAGTATTTT. Translated, it gives CASSRVPTTSGNGDTQYF. This chain links TRBV19 with TRBJ2-3; 10 nucleotides agree with TRBD2. Germline V CDR1 and CDR2: LNHDA, SQIVND (reference sequence). This CDR3 spans 18 amino acids. J was trimmed by 5 bases and V by 4 bases; bases with no gene match: 15.

The J gene is TRBJ2-3, the V gene TRBV19; tentatively, D is TRBD2 (7 bases). V was pared by 3 bases and J by 5 bases, with 15 bases between. The CDR3 runs to 15 residues. Germline V lookup: CDR1 LNHDA, CDR2 SQIVND (reference sequence). The CDR3, as DNA: TGTGCCAGTAGTATCCGAGGGGGGGCCATAGATACGCAGTATTTT. This sequence encodes CASSIRGGAIDTQYF.